This T cell receptor beta chain was profiled in a study of regulatory T cells in long-lasting Graves disease. Study-level results: Persistent disease showed a preference for TRBV28, TRBJ1-2 and TRBJ2-5. Those with persistent disease had in common more public clonotypes (2,741) than new patients (approximately 990).

CDR1 is PRHDT and CDR2 is FYEKMQ in the germline V gene (reference sequence). The CDR3 runs 14 residues. Trimming took off 5 bases at V and 5 bases at J, with 16 bases between the two ends. Time point specified: persistent/refractory GD, antithyroid drugs over 5 years with positive TRAb. Researchers made the TCR library from RNA that was extracted from PBMCs. As for this clonotype: The antigen remains unidentified.

The authors built TCR beta libraries using iRepertoire HTBI primers and Arm-PCR of CDR3 regions. In TCRdb, the multiplex PCR reads were re-called with MiXCR into one record per CDR3 protein. The sample consists of 430,000 or so distinct CDR3 sequences, roughly a fifth of them appearing once. Source: peripheral blood mononuclear cells (PBMCs), taken when the disease was refractory, from a patient treated with antithyroid drugs. This receptor was taken from a female donor with Graves disease. The genes are TRBV13 and TRBJ2-7; possible D gene TRBD2, 5 bases. The CDR3 region has the DNA TGTGCCAGCAGCGGCGGGCCAAACCTTGACGAGCAGTACTTC. This gives the protein CASSGGPNLDEQYF. Full variable domain (outside the CDR3, taken from reference TRBV13 and TRBJ2-7): AAGVIQSPRHLIKEKRETATLKCYPIPRHDTVYWYQQGPGQDPQFLISFYEKMQSDKGSIPDRFSAQQFSDYHSELNMSSLELGDSALYFCASSGGPNLDEQYFGPGTRLTVT.